These 8 T cell receptor beta chains originate from one sample sequenced in a study of human T cells and chemical hapten exposure. As to time point: patch test 3, about 24 weeks after DPC sensitization. Stated treatment: therapeutic diphenylcyclopropenone sensitization with weekly scalp DPC. MiXCR, applied by TCRdb to the RACE reads, yields one record per CDR3 protein. The sample includes about 52,000 distinct CDR3 sequences, approximately 9.9% of them seen just once. Here the sequenced sample was whole blood, taken in connection with sensitization to the hapten diphenylcyclopropenone (DPC). The source of these receptors is a woman in her forties with alopecia areata. Some clones in this sample may be carry-over from other donors' samples.

The gene calls are TRBV4-1 and TRBJ2-1; 10 nucleotides align to TRBD2. V gave up 4 bases and J gave up 5 bases; unmatched junction bases: 8. The germline gives CDR1 MGHRA, CDR2 YSYEKL. This CDR3 comprises 16 residues. The CDR3 is CASSPLAGEKDNEQFF. CDR3 coding DNA: TGCGCCAGCAGCCCTCTAGCGGGGGAAAAGGACAATGAGCAGTTCTTC.

J is TRBJ2-5 and V is TRBV7-8; maybe TRBD1 (6 bases). V was cut by 5 bases and J by 0 bases, with 13 bases left in between. The CDR3 sequence is 15 residues long. Germline CDR1 SGHVS, CDR2 FQNEAQ. CDR3 nucleotides: TGTGCCAGCAGCCCGACAGGCGAGTACCAAGAGACCCAGTACTTC. Amino acids: CASSPTGEYQETQYF.

The rearrangement joins TRBV7-2 to TRBJ2-7; a possible D gene is TRBD2 (6 bases). The CDR3 loop spans 14 amino acids. Per the germline V gene, CDR1 is SGHTA and CDR2 is FQGNSA. The V gene lost 2 bases and the J gene lost 2 bases, with 10 bases spanning the gap. CDR3 amino acids: CASSLFGGPYEQYF. The CDR3 coding sequence is TGTGCCAGCAGCTTATTCGGGGGACCCTACGAGCAGTACTTC.

This clonotype has more than one count but fewer than ten. This sequence joins TRBV20-1 and TRBJ2-7; TRBD2 agrees at 7 bases. The ends lost 5 bases at V and 1 base at J; junction bases unmatched: 5. This CDR3 has 13 amino acids. The germline V gene has CDR1 DFQATT and CDR2 SNEGSKA (reference sequence). CDR3 DNA: TGCAGTGCTGAGGAGCGGGGATCCTACGAGCAGTACTTC. Translated: CSAEERGSYEQYF.

In its sample, this clonotype was seen a few times. CDR3 in DNA: TGTGCCAGCTCACGAGACAGGGTCAATGAGCAGTTCTTC. Amino acids: CASSRDRVNEQFF. The chain combines TRBV18 with TRBJ2-1; TRBD1 agrees at 7 bases. The length of the CDR3 is 13 residues. V was pared by 4 bases and J by 6 bases, with 3 bases of the junction left unmatched. From germline, CDR1 is KGHSH and CDR2 LQKENI.

In this sample, this clonotype turned up a few times. The genes are TRBV6-2 or TRBV6-3 and TRBJ2-7, with a weak D call TRBD1 (6 bases). The ends were cut back, 4 bases at V and 3 bases at J, with 13 bases in the middle. The CDR3 is 14 amino acids. Germline CDR1 and CDR2: MNHEY and SVGEGT. The CDR3 coding sequence is TGTGCCAGCAGTTTGGACAGCACCTACTACGAGCAGTACTTC. This translates into CASSLDSTYYEQYF.

This clonotype occurred many times. The J gene is TRBJ2-1, the V gene TRBV6-4; 7 bases line up with TRBD1. The CDR3 runs 15 residues. Germline CDR1 and CDR2: MRHNA and SNTAGT. V was pared by 3 bases and J by 0 bases, with 2 bases of the junction left unmatched. The CDR3, as DNA: TGTGCCAGCAGTGAAGGGGACAGCTCCTACAATGAGCAGTTCTTC. Its translation: CASSEGDSSYNEQFF.

V and J are TRBV5-1 and TRBJ1-1, with D perhaps matching TRBD1 (6 bases). CDR1 is SGHRS and CDR2 is YFSETQ in the germline V gene. The length of the CDR3 is 16 residues. Trimming took 4 bases from V and 3 from J, leaving 19 bases between them. CDR3 loop: CASSRWDTRWDTEAFF. CDR3 DNA sequence: TGCGCCAGCAGCAGGTGGGACACAAGGTGGGACACTGAAGCTTTCTTT.